This is a list of T cell receptor beta chains from one sample in a study of shared clonotypes between healthy human individuals. The assay was immunoSEQ multiplex PCR, and TCRdb's table has in-frame clones only and misses some. The sample carries approximately 2.5 million clones, 80% to 95% recorded once. The sample taken for sequencing was naive CD4+ T cells from PBMCs. Receptors were obtained from a man younger than 30 in good health. Some clones in this sample may be carry-over from other donors' samples. Both conserved end residues are part of each CDR3. D genes are given only for firm matches.

>TRBJ2-3|TRBV5-1|-
CATTKGATQYF
>TRBJ2-3|TRBV7-2|-
CASSLGSSLSTDTQYF
>TRBJ1-1|TRBV6-1|-
CASNPTSHGTEAFF
>TRBJ2-3|TRBV2|-
CASSLTGDTQYF
>TRBJ1-1|TRBV7-9|-
CASSSGYGNTEAFF
>TRBJ2-5|TRBV6-6|-
CASSSRGWPETQYF
>TRBJ2-1|TRBV28|-
CASSKQYNEQFF
>TRBJ2-1|TRBV7-3|-
CASSLRGVPYNEQFF
>TRBJ1-4|TRBV6-1|-
CASVDRLNEKLFF
>TRBJ2-2|TRBV5-1|TRBD2
CASSSYGGSGTGELFF
>TRBJ2-3|TRBV19|TRBD2
CASTQRERDTQYF
>TRBJ2-3|TRBV7-2|-
CASSREGDTQYF
>TRBJ1-1|TRBV27|-
CATRGYNTEAFF
>TRBJ2-3|TRBV13|TRBD1
CASSFWVGQGASTDTQYF
>TRBJ1-1|TRBV2|-
CASSAGRLGTEAFF
>TRBJ2-2|TRBV5-4|-
CASSSKWGNTGELFF
>TRBJ1-1|TRBV11-2|TRBD1
CASSSPGSGGAFF
>TRBJ2-1|TRBV1|-
CTSSLVVELLREKTNNEQFF
>TRBJ1-2|TRBV9|TRBD1
CASSTRDRGGYTF
>TRBJ2-7|TRBV7-9|-
CASSYYEIGGGDEQYF
>TRBJ2-3|TRBV5-4|TRBD2
CASSAREGTDTQYF
>TRBJ1-1|TRBV2|-
CAGSEGQEEAFF
>TRBJ2-3|TRBV4-1|-
CASSQIGLGTDTQYF
>TRBJ2-5|TRBV28|-
CASGSLQVLAETQYF
>TRBJ1-3|TRBV10-3|-
CAGRPGTSGNTIYF
>TRBJ2-7|TRBV27|TRBD2
CASSLSPSGALYEQYF
>TRBJ2-1|TRBV5-1|-
CASSSEAGSYNEQFF
>TRBJ2-7|TRBV19|TRBD2
CASSTRPDPLAGSYEQYF
>TRBJ1-4|TRBV19|-
CASSMVLANEKLFF
>TRBJ2-5|TRBV7-2|TRBD2
CASSPRTSGGGGKTQYF
>TRBJ2-7|TRBV10-2|-
CASRFAGSYEQYF
>TRBJ2-6|TRBV5-1|-
CASSPSSGANVLTF
>TRBJ1-1|TRBV5-1|-
CASSLEAGNTEAFF
>TRBJ2-1|TRBV20-1|-
CSATLYNEQFF
>TRBJ2-1|TRBV9|TRBD1
CASSVGGTGHNEQFF
>TRBJ2-1|TRBV6-5|TRBD1
CASGRTGYNEQFF
>TRBJ2-6|TRBV28|TRBD2
CASSSGLAGDSGANVLTF
>TRBJ1-1|TRBV5-1|-
CASSWGSNTEAFF
>TRBJ1-5|TRBV2|TRBD1
CASSQTGRLNQPQHF
>TRBJ2-2|TRBV5-4|TRBD2
CASSPSGRRTGELFF
>TRBJ2-2|TRBV7-2|TRBD2
CASSSSSGPTGELFF
>TRBJ2-5|TRBV5-1|-
CASSLVQGSFQETQYF
>TRBJ2-1|TRBV9|TRBD2
CASSVVAGGYGEQFF
>TRBJ1-5|TRBV28|-
CASSFGQRNQPQHF
>TRBJ2-7|TRBV27|-
CASSAQTSDEQYF